Following are 23 T cell receptor beta chains from one sample sequenced in a study of T cell repertoires in cytomegalovirus infection. These receptors have no identified antigens. TCRdb re-called the reads with MiXCR, one entry per CDR3 protein. The sample has some 700,000 distinct CDR3 sequences, around 31% seen once; the top ten hold around a sixth. The specimen comprised cultured PBMCs, sampled from culture after CMV antigen stimulation. Receptors were obtained from a human donor in good health (CMV status not recorded). Some clones in this sample may be carry-over from other donors' samples.

This clonotype has just a few counts. V gene TRBV7-9 combines with J gene TRBJ1-6, with TRBD1 as a possible D gene (5 bases). The CDR3 has 15 residues. CDR1 is SEHNR, CDR2 FQNEAQ, per germline (reference sequence). Trimming stripped 2 bases from V and 9 bases from J, with 14 bases between. The CDR3 loop reads CASSLRGVELSPLHF. The CDR3 DNA sequence: TGTGCCAGCAGCTTAAGGGGAGTTGAACTTTCACCCCTCCACTTT.

Many counts were recorded for this clonotype. V is TRBV7-2 and J is TRBJ1-2, with 8 bases that match TRBD1. CDR3 length: 15 residues. The ends lost 7 bases at V and 4 bases at J; junction bases unmatched: 11. Germline-derived CDR1 and CDR2 are SGHTA and FQGNSA. The CDR3 bases are TGTGCCAGCATCCCATGGCAGGGGGCTGGCTATGGCTACACCTTC. Amino acid sequence: CASIPWQGAGYGYTF.

The chain employs TRBV5-1 and TRBJ2-3; D is ambiguous. Germline values: CDR1 SGHRS, CDR2 YFSETQ. Between the trimmed V and J ends, which lost 0 bases and 7 bases, there was a span of 12 bases. The CDR3 spans 14 residues. The CDR3 coding sequence is TGCGCCAGCAGCTTGGATATCGGAACTTATACGCAGTATTTT. It encodes CASSLDIGTYTQYF. Full variable domain (remainder filled in from reference TRBV5-1 and TRBJ2-3): KAGVTQTPRYLIKTRGQQVTLSCSPISGHRSVSWYQQTPGQGLQFLFEYFSETQRNKGNFPGRFSGRQFSNSRSEMNVSTLELGDSALYLCASSLDIGTYTQYFGPGTRLTVL.

This chain uses TRBV4-1 with TRBJ2-7; D might be TRBD2 (5 bases). Looked up from germline, CDR1 is MGHRA and CDR2 is YSYEKL. Trimming took off 2 bases at V and 2 bases at J, with 10 bases between the two ends. The CDR3 sequence is 14 residues long. CDR3 DNA: TGCGCCAGCAGCCAATCGACACTAGCCTACGAGCAGTACTTC. The encoded protein is CASSQSTLAYEQYF.

There are many counts of this clonotype. J is TRBJ2-5 and V is TRBV7-2; D perhaps matches TRBD1 (8 bases). V was pared by 5 bases and J by 7 bases, with 14 bases between. The CDR3 runs to 13 residues. Germline loops: CDR1 SGHTA, CDR2 FQGNSA. The CDR3 reads CASSTGGAGTQYF. DNA of the CDR3: TGTGCCAGCAGCACAGGGGGGGCCGGGACCCAGTACTTC.

This clonotype was seen many times. The chain combines TRBV7-2 with TRBJ2-1; D may be TRBD1 (6 bases). The CDR3 is made up of 15 amino acids. The ends were cut back, 6 bases at V and 1 base at J, with 13 bases in the middle. Germline values: CDR1 SGHTA, CDR2 FQGNSA. CDR3 sequence: CASSLAGVSYNEQFF. CDR3 nucleotides: TGTGCCAGCAGTTTGGCAGGGGTATCCTACAATGAGCAGTTCTTC.

The genes are TRBV19 and TRBJ2-2, with D hard to call. This CDR3 region has 13 residues. Germline CDR1 reads LNHDA; CDR2 reads SQIVND (reference sequence). Between the trimmed V and J ends, which lost 8 bases and 6 bases, there was a span of 13 bases. DNA of the CDR3: TGTGCCAGTTTCTCCTTTTGGGCCGGGGAGCTGTTTTTT. Translating it yields CASFSFWAGELFF.

This chain links TRBV27 with TRBJ2-1; D might be TRBD1 (6 bases). Trimming left V 5 bases short and J 3 bases short, with 17 bases between. Germline V gene data show CDR1 as MNHEY and CDR2 as SMNVEV (reference sequence). This CDR3 has 16 residues. The CDR3 DNA sequence: TGTGCCAGCAGTCCCGACGACAGGACCCTCTACAATGAGCAGTTCTTC. As protein: CASSPDDRTLYNEQFF.

The sample holds a few counts of this clonotype. The chain has TRBV11-3 and TRBJ2-1; D is unresolved. Per germline, CDR1 SGHNT and CDR2 YENEEA. This CDR3 has 15 amino acids. V lost 5 bases to trimming and J lost 6 bases, with 17 bases between them. As DNA, the CDR3 is TGTGCCAGCAGCGTTGCTTTGGGGATTGTCAATGAGCAGTTCTTC. Translating gives CASSVALGIVNEQFF.

CDR3: CASFAGVDYNEQFF. In DNA form, the CDR3 reads TGTGCCAGCTTCGCGGGAGTGGACTACAATGAGCAGTTCTTC. This chain uses TRBV10-3 with TRBJ2-1; 7 bases align to TRBD2. The V and J ends lost 10 bases and 3 bases, in that order; junction bases with no gene match: 9. CDR3 length equals 14 residues. Germline CDR1 and CDR2: ENHRY and SYGVKD.

This clonotype was picked up many times. One junction end disagrees with the germline gene, perhaps due to a read error. The chain is built from TRBV11-2 and TRBJ2-3; 7 bases fit TRBD1. The CDR3 is 15 residues long. Germline CDR1 reads SGHAT; CDR2 reads FQNNGV. CDR3 residues: CASSLDRVGTDTQYF. The CDR3 nucleotides read TGTGCCAGCAGCCTAGACAGGGTTGGCACAGATACGCAGTATTTT.

V is TRBV19 and J is TRBJ2-3; 8 bases align to TRBD1. CDR3 length equals 13 residues. Germline values: CDR1 LNHDA, CDR2 SQIVND (reference sequence). The V gene end was trimmed by 8 bases and the J gene end by 6 bases; junction bases not matched to a gene: 7. The CDR3 DNA is TGTGCCAGTGGGGACAGGTCTTCTGATACGCAGTATTTT. Translated: CASGDRSSDTQYF.

This clonotype appeared many times. The V and J genes are TRBV7-6 and TRBJ2-5; D gene ambiguous. Germline CDR1 and CDR2: SGHVS and FNYEAQ. V dropped 1 base and J dropped 0 bases, with 9 bases sitting between them. This CDR3 is built from 15 residues. Written as DNA, the CDR3 is TGTGCCAGCAGCTTAGTGAGCGCAGACCAAGAGACCCAGTACTTC. As protein: CASSLVSADQETQYF.

V usage is TRBV7-6 and J usage is TRBJ2-1; 8 nucleotides align to TRBD2. V lost 4 bases, J lost 13 bases, and 6 bases stayed unmatched. The CDR3 covers 12 residues. Per germline, CDR1 SGHVS and CDR2 FNYEAQ. The CDR3 loop reads CASSYIAGSQFF. The CDR3 DNA reads as TGTGCCAGCAGCTATATAGCGGGAAGTCAGTTCTTC.

This clonotype was seen many times. This sequence joins TRBV7-6 and TRBJ2-7; D might be TRBD1 or TRBD2, each matching 5 bases. Germline V gene data show CDR1 as SGHVS and CDR2 as FNYEAQ. This CDR3 has 14 amino acids. V lost 4 bases and J 2 bases, leaving 12 bases between the germline ends. CDR3 DNA sequence: TGTGCCAGCAGCTCGGGACCGGCGCCCTACGAGCAGTACTTC. It yields the protein CASSSGPAPYEQYF.

This clonotype was found a few times. The DNA is left out, because the CDR3 cannot be placed on it with certainty; the CDR3 is given as TCRdb lists it. This chain connects TRBV28 to TRBJ1-2. The CDR3 region is 14 residues in length, termini included. Germline CDR1 reads MDHEN; CDR2 reads SYDVKM. The CDR3 protein is CASSSSEYWDGYTF.

This clonotype was detected a few times. J is TRBJ1-1 and V is TRBV28; D is unclear. V was cut by 9 bases and J by 3 bases, with 14 bases left in between. This CDR3 is built from 13 residues. The germline V gene has CDR1 MDHEN and CDR2 SYDVKM. CDR3 nucleotide sequence: TGTGCCAGTAGGTCCGGCTCGGACACTGAAGCTTTCTTT. It is translated as CASRSGSDTEAFF.

At least ten counts were recorded for this clonotype. The chain links TRBV7-2 to TRBJ2-1; possible D gene TRBD1, 6 bases. V was pared by 2 bases and J by 13 bases, with 12 bases between. CDR3 length: 12 residues. The V gene's germline CDR1 is SGHTA and CDR2 FQGNSA. DNA of the CDR3: TGTGCCAGCAGCTTAAGGGGGACCGGTCAGTTCTTC. Amino acid sequence: CASSLRGTGQFF.

This sequence joins TRBV19 and TRBJ2-2, with D uncertain. In germline, CDR1 is LNHDA, CDR2 SQIVND (reference sequence). The CDR3 extends over 15 amino acids. V was cut by 1 base and J by 7 bases, with 13 bases left in between. The CDR3 sequence: CASSIGRFANGELFF. DNA for the CDR3: TGTGCCAGTAGTATAGGTCGCTTTGCGAACGGGGAGCTGTTTTTT.

The chain has TRBV11-2 and TRBJ2-1, with 13 bases aligning to TRBD2. The CDR3 contains 20 residues. Germline V CDR1 and CDR2: SGHAT, FQNNGV. Trimming at V came to 5 bases and at J to 0 bases, leaving 13 bases not matched to a gene. The CDR3 region is CASSPRRGLAGLSSYNEQFF. CDR3 bases: TGTGCCAGCAGCCCCCGTCGGGGACTAGCGGGGCTAAGCTCCTACAATGAGCAGTTCTTC.

This clonotype was picked up a small number of times. The chain carries TRBV6-8 and TRBJ1-2; D not certain. Germline values: CDR1 MNHGY, CDR2 SAAAGT. V was shortened by 5 bases and J by 7 bases, with 17 bases between the two germline ends. The CDR3 sequence is 14 residues long. CDR3 in amino acids: CASSLDSVSRGYTF. The CDR3 DNA is TGTGCCAGCAGTCTTGACTCGGTCAGCCGTGGCTACACCTTC.

This clonotype was seen at least ten times. The rearrangement joins TRBV7-6 to TRBJ2-2; TRBD1 matches 9 bases. Germline V CDR1 and CDR2: SGHVS, FNYEAQ. V trimming: 1 base; J trimming: 6 bases; junction bases outside the gene matches: 9. CDR3 length: 17 amino acids. CDR3 nucleotide sequence: TGTGCCAGCAGCTTAGTCCCGGTGGACAGGGGAGCCGGGGAGCTGTTTTTT. This sequence encodes CASSLVPVDRGAGELFF.

The V gene is TRBV2, the J gene TRBJ2-5; D ambiguous. Trimming removed 4 bases at V and 2 bases at J, with 8 bases between. The CDR3 length is 13 residues. Germline V gene data show CDR1 as SNHLY and CDR2 as FYNNEI. The CDR3 coding sequence is TGTGCCAGCAGTGGTGGCGGACAAGAGACCCAGTACTTC. This sequence encodes CASSGGGQETQYF.